The sequence of this T cell receptor (beta chain) was determined in a study of T cells in Graves' hyperthyroidism and ophthalmopathy. Findings and caveats of the study: The majority of expanded thyroid clonotypes above 0.001 also appeared in blood. Model predictions of ophthalmopathy came a median 6.5 months before onset.

TCR beta CDR3 sequences were amplified from RNA transcripts. First-round RT-PCR with HTBI primers amplified the TCR CDR3 region. TCRdb re-called the multiplex PCR reads with MiXCR, one entry per CDR3 protein. This table holds about 690,000 distinct CDR3 sequences, around 16% found once. On this clonotype: Its antigen remains unidentified.

Hyperthyroidism of Graves' type that showed no ophthalmopathy progression within 18 months was stable. This CDR3 is 14 amino acids long. Trimming cost V 1 base and J 7 bases, with 11 bases left between them. Germline CDR1 and CDR2: DFQATT and SNEGSKA (reference sequence). The receptor comes from a man aged 45-65 years with Graves' hyperthyroidism. The chain carries TRBV20-1 and TRBJ1-6, with D unresolved. The sequenced material came from blood. CDR3 sequence: CSARGTGPNSPLHF. The CDR3 DNA reads TGCAGTGCTAGAGGGACGGGCCCAAATTCACCCCTCCACTTT.